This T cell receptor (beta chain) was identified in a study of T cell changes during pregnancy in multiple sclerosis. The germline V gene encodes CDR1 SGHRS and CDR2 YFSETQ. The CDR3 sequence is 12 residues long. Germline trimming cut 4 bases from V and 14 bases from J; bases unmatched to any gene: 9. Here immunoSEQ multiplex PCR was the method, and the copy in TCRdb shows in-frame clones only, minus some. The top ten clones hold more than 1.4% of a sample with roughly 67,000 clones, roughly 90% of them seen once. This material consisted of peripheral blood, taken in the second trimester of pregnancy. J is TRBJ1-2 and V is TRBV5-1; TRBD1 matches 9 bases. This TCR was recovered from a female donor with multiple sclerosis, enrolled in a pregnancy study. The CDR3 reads CASSPPQGAWTF. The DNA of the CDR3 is TGCGCCAGCAGCCCGCCACAGGGGGCGTGGACCTTC.